The entry below describes one TCR beta chain. These data come from a study of blood T cell repertoires in COVID-19. For the study at large: Collection of acute and convalescent COVID-19 samples took place in the United States, Italy and Spain. PBMCs, B-cell-depleted T cells, or T cells provided the cDNA or gDNA that made up the material.

Profiled with immunoSEQ multiplex PCR; TCRdb holds only in-frame clones, not every one. Of a few hundred thousand clones listed, about nine tenths are singletons. This sequence was found in a woman aged 60-75 years with acute or convalescent COVID-19. Source material: peripheral blood.

For the CDR3, the DNA is TGTGCCAGCATCTGGGGAGGCAATCAGCCCCAGCATTTT. Protein: CASIWGGNQPQHF. The V gene is TRBV28, the J gene TRBJ1-5, with no clear D. CDR1 is MDHEN and CDR2 is SYDVKM in the germline V gene. V shed 7 bases and J shed 2 bases, with 9 bases lying between them. The CDR3 sequence is 13 residues long.